This is a list of T cell receptor beta chains from one sample in a study of blood T cell repertoires in COVID-19. This table comes from immunoSEQ multiplex PCR, and its TCRdb copy is limited to in-frame clones, with some not included. The repertoire holds about 380,000 clones, with 88% as singletons. The sample taken for sequencing was PBMCs or T cells enriched from blood (not recorded which). These receptors all come from a woman aged 18-30 years who had recovered from COVID-19. The CDR3 runs from the conserved cysteine through the conserved F or W. D genes are given only for firm matches. Clone size is given for some rows only: seen once, a few or many times, or a class if the clone is expanded.

CDR3 protein	CDR3 DNA	D gene	V gene	J gene	clone size
CASSESLGQGGREQYF	TGTGCCAGCAGTGAATCCCTGGGACAGGGTGGGCGCGAGCAGTACTTC	TRBD1	TRBV2	TRBJ2-7	.
CASSPRTSGGYPAYEQYF	TGTGCCAGCAGCCCCCGGACTAGCGGGGGGTACCCCGCCTACGAGCAGTACTTC	TRBD2	TRBV7-9	TRBJ2-7	once
CASSRGQGGNEKLFF	TGTGCCAGCAGTAGGGGACAGGGGGGTAATGAAAAACTGTTTTTT	TRBD1	TRBV9	TRBJ1-4	.
CASSFGPPGGSPLHF	TGTGCCAGCAGCTTCGGACCACCAGGGGGGTCACCCCTCCACTTT	TRBD1	TRBV7-9	TRBJ1-6	.
CASSPREQRSPLHF	TGTGCCAGCAGCCCCCGGGAACAGCGCTCACCCCTCCACTTT	.	TRBV3-1/TRBV3-2	TRBJ1-6	.
CASSLRQDYGYTF	TGTGCCAGCAGCTTGAGACAGGACTATGGCTACACCTTC	.	TRBV7-9	TRBJ1-2	.
CASSLGQNTEAFF	TGTGCCAGCAGCCTAGGACAAAACACTGAAGCTTTCTTT	.	TRBV11-2	TRBJ1-1	once
CSAHYVDGQSYEQYF	TGCAGCGCGCATTACGTGGATGGACAATCCTACGAGCAGTACTTC	.	TRBV29-1	TRBJ2-7	.
CASTIGTGAYEQYF	TGTGCCAGTACCATCGGAACAGGGGCCTACGAGCAGTACTTC	TRBD1	TRBV19	TRBJ2-7	once
CASSPGGQGAANYGYTF	TGCGCCAGCAGCCCAGGGGGACAGGGGGCAGCTAACTATGGCTACACCTTC	TRBD1	TRBV5-1	TRBJ1-2	.
CASSQGRIGGPTDTQYF	TGCGCCAGCAGCCAAGGTCGTATAGGGGGCCCCACAGATACGCAGTATTTT	TRBD1	TRBV4-1	TRBJ2-3	.
CASSFIWDRDSDEQFF	TGTGCCAGCAGTTTTATCTGGGACAGGGATAGCGATGAGCAGTTCTTC	TRBD1	TRBV27	TRBJ2-1	.
CASSQDLGDEETQYF	TGTGCCAGCAGCCAAGATTTGGGAGACGAAGAGACCCAGTACTTC	.	TRBV3-1/TRBV3-2	TRBJ2-5	.
CASTSETSGVLDTQYF	TGCGCCAGCACCTCTGAGACTAGCGGGGTATTAGATACGCAGTATTTT	TRBD2	TRBV5-1	TRBJ2-3	.
CASSRRSGQGFYGYTF	TGTGCCAGTAGTCGCAGATCTGGACAGGGCTTCTATGGCTACACCTTC	TRBD1	TRBV19	TRBJ1-2	.
CASSLGAEGYTF	TGTGCCAGCAGCTTGGGGGCAGAGGGCTACACCTTC	.	TRBV7-9	TRBJ1-2	.
CASSEATKTQHF	TGTGCCAGCAGTGAAGCCACAAAAACCCAGCATTTT	.	TRBV6-1	TRBJ1-5	.
CASKRTDLFNEQYF	TGCGCCAGCAAACGGACAGACCTTTTTAACGAGCAGTACTTC	.	TRBV5-1	TRBJ2-7	.
CASSRVGLMIEEQYF	TGCGCCAGCAGCCGAGTCGGACTTATGATCGAAGAGCAGTACTTC	.	TRBV4-1	TRBJ2-7	.
CASSLGTGAAYEQYF	TGTGCCAGCAGTTTAGGGACAGGGGCCGCCTACGAGCAGTACTTC	TRBD1	TRBV28	TRBJ2-7	.
CASSQAAGTDTQYF	TGTGCCAGCAGCCAAGCGGCGGGGACAGATACGCAGTATTTT	.	TRBV3-1/TRBV3-2	TRBJ2-3	once
CASSQLNTEAFF	TGTGCCAGCAGCCAGTTGAACACTGAAGCTTTCTTT	.	TRBV7-9	TRBJ1-1	.
CASSPGLGGSVLTEAFF	TGTGCCAGCTCACCAGGGCTCGGGGGGTCGGTTCTCACTGAAGCTTTCTTT	.	TRBV18	TRBJ1-1	.
CASSQERDSSGNTIYF	TGCGCCAGCAGCCAAGAAAGGGACAGCTCTGGAAACACCATATATTTT	TRBD1	TRBV4-1	TRBJ1-3	.
CASSQEQGRDNQPQHF	TGCGCCAGCAGCCAAGAACAGGGCAGGGATAATCAGCCCCAGCATTTT	.	TRBV4-1	TRBJ1-5	.
CASSLTGEEETQYF	TGTGCCAGCAGCCTGACAGGGGAGGAAGAGACCCAGTACTTC	TRBD1	TRBV7-3	TRBJ2-5	.
CASSHLTNRGFRDRDLNTEAFF	TGCGCCAGCAGTCACCTCACAAATCGCGGGTTTCGGGACAGGGACCTTAACACTGAAGCTTTCTTT	TRBD1	TRBV23-1	TRBJ1-1	.
CASSESNGEVAFF	TGCGCCAGCAGTGAGTCGAACGGGGAGGTAGCTTTCTTT	.	TRBV10-1	TRBJ1-1	.
CASRDDRGVPEAFF	TGTGCCAGCAGGGACGACAGGGGCGTACCTGAAGCTTTCTTT	TRBD1	TRBV2	TRBJ1-1	.
CATSRAGTGGEKLFF	TGTGCCACCAGCAGAGCGGGGACAGGTGGCGAAAAACTGTTTTTT	TRBD1	TRBV15	TRBJ1-4	.
CASSYAGNTEAFF	TGTGCCAGTAGTTATGCGGGGAACACTGAAGCTTTCTTT	.	TRBV19	TRBJ1-1	.
CAWSVKGAREKLFF	TGTGCCTGGAGTGTAAAGGGGGCGAGAGAAAAACTGTTTTTT	TRBD1	TRBV30	TRBJ1-4	.
CASSPPNMSGQTLDTEAFF	TGCGCCAGCAGCCCCCCTAATATGTCTGGACAGACCCTCGATACTGAAGCTTTCTTT	.	TRBV5-1	TRBJ1-1	.
CASLNSDIQYF	TGTGCCAGCCTAAATTCGGACATTCAGTACTTC	.	TRBV12-3/TRBV12-4	TRBJ2-4	.
CASSSGGNEKLFF	TGCGCCAGCAGCTCAGGGGGGAATGAAAAACTGTTTTTT	TRBD1	TRBV5-1	TRBJ1-4	.
CASSPPTGGPVKSETQYF	TGTGCCAGCAGTCCCCCCACGGGGGGGCCAGTCAAGTCAGAGACCCAGTACTTC	TRBD2	TRBV28	TRBJ2-5	.
CASSALSGPYSSSPLHF	TGTGCCAGCAGCGCCCTCTCCGGCCCCTACAGCAGTTCACCCCTCCACTTT	.	TRBV9	TRBJ1-6	.
CASSLGGSYTEAFF	TGTGCCAGCAGCTTAGGCGGGTCCTACACTGAAGCTTTCTTT	.	TRBV11-2	TRBJ1-1	.
CARSLSGRGETGELFF	TGTGCCAGAAGCCTATCTGGCAGGGGAGAAACCGGGGAGCTGTTTTTT	.	TRBV7-5	TRBJ2-2	.
CASSQDGANTGELFF	TGTGCCAGCAGCCAGGACGGGGCGAACACCGGGGAGCTGTTTTTT	.	TRBV6-4	TRBJ2-2	.
CASSVVGQIYNEQFF	TGTGCCAGCAGCGTAGTGGGACAAATCTACAATGAGCAGTTCTTC	.	TRBV9	TRBJ2-1	.
CASSVMEGHEQYF	TGTGCCAGCAGCGTCATGGAGGGCCACGAGCAGTACTTC	.	TRBV7-3	TRBJ2-7	.